This T cell receptor (beta chain) comes out of a study of blood T cell repertoires in COVID-19. Background on the study: Samples of COVID-19 (acute and convalescent) were obtained from the United States, Italy and Spain. The cDNA or gDNA used as material had been derived from T cells, B-cell-depleted T cells, or PBMCs.

Original processing methods: For nucleated cells, counts were estimated from reference gene primer amplification. Profiling relied on immunoSEQ multiplex PCR, and the TCRdb table lists in-frame clones only, not all of them. V and J calls and clone size are those listed in that table; D and trimming were worked out from the DNA. This sample carries 100,000 to 120,000 clones, about 76% of them seen once, and the ten largest clones take 15% to 20%. Germline CDR1 SGDLS, CDR2 YYNGEE. CDR3 length: 12 amino acids. Trimming took off 0 bases at V and 7 bases at J, with 7 bases between the two ends. J is TRBJ1-2 and V is TRBV9; D is unclear. The sequenced sample was peripheral blood. This sequence was found in an older woman with acute or convalescent COVID-19. This CDR3 reads CASSVDNSGYTF. The CDR3 DNA follows: TGTGCCAGCAGCGTAGATAACAGTGGCTACACCTTC.